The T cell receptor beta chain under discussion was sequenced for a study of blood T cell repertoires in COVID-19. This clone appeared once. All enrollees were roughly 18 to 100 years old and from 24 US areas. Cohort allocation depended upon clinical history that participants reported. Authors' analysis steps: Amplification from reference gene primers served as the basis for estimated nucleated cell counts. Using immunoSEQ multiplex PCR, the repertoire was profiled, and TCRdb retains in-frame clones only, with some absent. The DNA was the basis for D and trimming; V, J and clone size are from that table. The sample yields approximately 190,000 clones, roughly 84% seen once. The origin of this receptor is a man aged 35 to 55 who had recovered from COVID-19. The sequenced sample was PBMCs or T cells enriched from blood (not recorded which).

The CDR3 region has the DNA TGCAGTGCTAGTAACCAGGGTCAGAGCTACACCTTC. Its translation: CSASNQGQSYTF. The chain carries TRBV20-1 and TRBJ1-2; D is possibly TRBD1 (5 bases). The CDR3 sequence is 12 residues long. CDR1 is DFQATT and CDR2 is SNEGSKA in the germline V gene (reference sequence). Deletions cut 3 bases from V and 9 bases from J, with 14 bases between.